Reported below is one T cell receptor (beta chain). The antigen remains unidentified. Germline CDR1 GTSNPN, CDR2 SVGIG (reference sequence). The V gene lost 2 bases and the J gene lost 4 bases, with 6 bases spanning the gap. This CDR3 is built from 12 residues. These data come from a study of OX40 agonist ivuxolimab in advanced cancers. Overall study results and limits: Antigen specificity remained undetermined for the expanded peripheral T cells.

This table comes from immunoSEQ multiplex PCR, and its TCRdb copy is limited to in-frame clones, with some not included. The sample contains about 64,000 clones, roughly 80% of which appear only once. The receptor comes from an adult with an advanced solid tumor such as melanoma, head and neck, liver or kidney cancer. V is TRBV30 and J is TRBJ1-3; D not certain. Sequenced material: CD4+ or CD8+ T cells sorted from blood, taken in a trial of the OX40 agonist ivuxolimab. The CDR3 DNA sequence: TGTGCCTGGAGTCCCTTGGGAAACACCATATATTTT. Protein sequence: CAWSPLGNTIYF.